The clone carrying this T cell receptor (beta chain) was seen many times. Its antigen is unknown. The sample is drawn from a study of regulatory T cells in long-lasting Graves disease. Time point here: newly diagnosed GD, antithyroid drugs for less than 3 months. TCR sequences were obtained from RNA taken from PBMCs. An endocrinology department located in Xi'an, China, was where the patients came from. Study conclusions and caveats: The number of shared public clonotypes was higher in persistent patients (more than 2,500) than new patients (around 890).

CDR3 size: 17 residues. V was clipped by 0 bases and J by 2 bases; unmatched bases: 5. Looked up from germline, CDR1 is SGHRS and CDR2 is YFSETQ. Building the TCR beta libraries relied on iRepertoire HTBI primers, and CDR3 regions underwent Arm-PCR. TCRdb redid the calling of the multiplex PCR reads with MiXCR, one entry per CDR3 protein. The table records 450,000 to 600,000 distinct CDR3 sequences, about 16% of them present only once. This sample also appeared in a second study, on T cells in Graves' hyperthyroidism and ophthalmopathy. As reported in that work: RT-PCR in the first round (using the HTBI primer set) targeted the TCR CDR3. Blood also showed most of the thyroid clonotypes that were expanded above 0.001.

The sequence came from a man aged 40-55 years with Graves disease. This sequence joins TRBV5-1 and TRBJ2-3; 11 bases align to TRBD2. The sample consisted of peripheral blood mononuclear cells (PBMCs), taken at new diagnosis, from a patient treated with antithyroid drugs. CDR3 nucleotide sequence: TGCGCCAGCAGCTTGGGGACTAGCGGGTTCCTCACAGATACGCAGTATTTT. It encodes CASSLGTSGFLTDTQYF.